These 25 T cell receptor beta chains originate from one sample sequenced in a study of T cells in Graves' hyperthyroidism and ophthalmopathy. Amplified regions were TCR beta CDR3 sequences from RNA transcripts. RT-PCR in the first round (using the HTBI primer set) targeted the TCR CDR3. One entry per CDR3 protein, called by TCRdb with MiXCR from the multiplex PCR reads. The top ten hold around 47% of the sample, which has hundreds of thousands of distinct CDR3 sequences, roughly 22% seen once. Sample: blood. The source of these receptors is a woman in her 70s with Graves' ophthalmopathy.

The chain uses TRBV5-1 and TRBJ1-6; D ambiguous. V shed 0 bases and J shed 10 bases, with 17 bases lying between them. The CDR3 contains 16 residues. Germline-derived CDR1 and CDR2 are SGHRS and YFSETQ. The CDR3 nucleotides read TGCGCCAGCAGCTTGGAGTTTGAGGTTGAAGGCTCACCCCTCCACTTT. As protein: CASSLEFEVEGSPLHF.

V and J are TRBV6-2 or TRBV6-3 and TRBJ2-7; 10 bases are a match to TRBD2. V was pared by 4 bases and J by 1 base, with 7 bases of the junction left unmatched. Germline V CDR1 and CDR2: MNHEY, SVGEGT. This CDR3 has 16 residues. The CDR3 spells CASSFRLAGRSYEQYF. For the CDR3, the DNA is TGTGCCAGCAGTTTCAGACTAGCGGGTAGATCCTACGAGCAGTACTTC.

V is TRBV25-1 and J is TRBJ2-1, with D possibly being TRBD2 (6 bases). CDR1 MGHDK and CDR2 SYGVNS come from the germline V gene. V was cut by 8 bases and J by 6 bases, with 17 bases left in between. The CDR3 contains 14 residues. The CDR3 DNA is TGTGCCAGCGTGGCATGGGGGGTAGGCAATGAGCAGTTCTTC. Translated: CASVAWGVGNEQFF.

Only a few counts were recorded for this clonotype. The V gene is TRBV5-1, the J gene TRBJ1-1; D might be TRBD1 (6 bases). This CDR3 is built from 15 residues. V shed 1 base and J shed 1 base, with 11 bases lying between them. Per germline, CDR1 SGHRS and CDR2 YFSETQ. CDR3 region: CASSLKGVSNTEAFF. CDR3 bases: TGCGCCAGCAGCTTGAAGGGGGTATCGAACACTGAAGCTTTCTTT.

This clonotype was counted at least ten times. The chain combines TRBV28 with TRBJ1-5; D is ambiguous. The CDR3 is 14 amino acids. Trimming cost V 3 bases and J 6 bases, with 12 bases left between them. The germline gives CDR1 MDHEN, CDR2 SYDVKM. The CDR3 protein is CASSLEQISQPQHF. The CDR3 region has the DNA TGTGCCAGCAGTTTGGAACAGATAAGTCAGCCCCAGCATTTT.

This clonotype has ten or more counts. The chain recombines TRBV2 with TRBJ1-5; 7 positions match TRBD1. This CDR3 has 14 amino acids. Per germline, CDR1 SNHLY and CDR2 FYNNEI. V was clipped by 7 bases and J by 4 bases; unmatched bases: 7. CDR3 sequence (DNA): TGTGCCAGCACCCGCGGGACAGTAAATCAGCCCCAGCATTTT. Its protein is CASTRGTVNQPQHF.

The chain has TRBV10-2 and TRBJ2-1; 14 positions match TRBD2. CDR3 size: 15 residues. V lost 5 bases to trimming and J lost 11 bases; unmatched junction nucleotides: 8. Germline V gives CDR1 WSHSY, CDR2 SAAADI. The CDR3 loop reads CASSFPGTSGSQQFF. For the CDR3, the DNA is TGCGCCAGCAGTTTTCCCGGGACTAGCGGGAGTCAGCAGTTCTTC.

This clonotype was seen a few times. This chain connects TRBV9 to TRBJ1-6; 9 bases are a match to TRBD1. The CDR3 is 15 residues long. Germline trimming cut 2 bases from V and 8 bases from J; bases unmatched to any gene: 5. Germline V lookup: CDR1 SGDLS, CDR2 YYNGEE. CDR3 in DNA: TGTGCCAGCAGCGTTACGACAGGGGGAGATTCACCCCTCCACTTT. It specifies CASSVTTGGDSPLHF.

This clonotype was counted many times. The chain employs TRBV12-3 or TRBV12-4 and TRBJ2-2, with D perhaps TRBD1 (5 bases). Trimming left V 7 bases short and J 1 base short, with 19 bases between. This CDR3 contains 17 residues. The CDR3 loop reads CASTTQAQRRNTGELFF. The CDR3 bases are TGTGCCAGCACCACACAGGCCCAACGACGGAACACCGGGGAGCTGTTTTTT.

V and J are TRBV7-6 and TRBJ2-7; 7 bases match TRBD2. J gave up 6 bases and V 3 bases, and 5 bases lay outside the gene matches. This CDR3 spans 13 amino acids. Germline V gives CDR1 SGHVS, CDR2 FNYEAQ. The CDR3 sequence is CASSLGSSGEQYF. The DNA for the CDR3 is TGTGCCAGCAGCTTGGGGTCTAGCGGCGAGCAGTACTTC.

The table lists this clonotype with many counts. This chain joins TRBV12-3 or TRBV12-4 and TRBJ2-1; 9 bases map to TRBD1. With 7 bases clipped from V and 1 base from J, the junction kept 5 bases outside the gene matches. CDR3 length: 15 residues. CDR3 amino acids: CASTLGTGSYNEQFF. DNA for the CDR3: TGTGCCAGCACCCTAGGGACAGGGTCCTACAATGAGCAGTTCTTC.

This chain links TRBV30 with TRBJ2-7; D might be TRBD2 (5 bases). Germline assignment: CDR1 GTSNPN and CDR2 SVGIG (reference sequence). The CDR3 extends over 14 amino acids. V lost 4 bases, J lost 5 bases, and 18 bases lay in between. The CDR3 DNA follows: TGTGCCTGGACCCTCGGTTTGGGGAGCCACGAGCAGTACTTC. Residues: CAWTLGLGSHEQYF.

This clonotype showed up many times. This sequence joins TRBV11-2 and TRBJ2-1; D is possibly TRBD1 or TRBD2 (5 bases each). V shed 4 bases and J shed 4 bases, with 17 bases lying between them. The CDR3 runs 16 residues. Germline lookup yields CDR1 SGHAT and CDR2 FQNNGV. In DNA form, the CDR3 reads TGTGCCAGCAGCTCCGGGGCAGGGCATTCTTACAATGAGCAGTTCTTC. Amino acids: CASSSGAGHSYNEQFF.

The chain carries TRBV10-3 and TRBJ1-5, with D hard to call. Germline values: CDR1 ENHRY, CDR2 SYGVKD. V lost 5 bases and J 7 bases, leaving 12 bases between the germline ends. The CDR3 length is 13 residues. CDR3 region: CAISPGLRQPQHF. CDR3 sequence (DNA): TGTGCCATCAGTCCAGGACTAAGGCAGCCCCAGCATTTT.

This clonotype has a count of ten or more. This rearrangement joins TRBV11-2 to TRBJ2-1; tentatively, D is TRBD2 (5 bases). The CDR3 has 14 residues. Germline lookup yields CDR1 SGHAT and CDR2 FQNNGV. V lost 1 base, J lost 2 bases, and 6 bases lay in between. The CDR3 region is CASSLAGTYNEQFF. In DNA form, the CDR3 reads TGTGCCAGCAGCTTAGCGGGAACCTACAATGAGCAGTTCTTC.

This clonotype has only a few counts. V usage is TRBV20-1 and J usage is TRBJ2-7, with 11 bases lining up with TRBD2. CDR1 DFQATT and CDR2 SNEGSKA come from the germline V gene (reference sequence). The CDR3 has 16 amino acids. V dropped 3 bases and J dropped 4; count of bases not matched to a gene: 11. The CDR3 DNA follows: TGCAGTGCTAGGGGAACTAGCGGGAGAGGCCGGTACGAGCAGTACTTC. This translates into CSARGTSGRGRYEQYF.

This clonotype was seen at least ten times. The J gene is TRBJ2-5, the V gene TRBV20-1, with 10 bases lining up with TRBD2. Germline assignment: CDR1 DFQATT and CDR2 SNEGSKA (reference sequence). V was clipped by 6 bases and J by 5 bases; unmatched bases: 15. The CDR3 sequence is 16 residues long. CDR3 residues: CSAPPSSGRRVETQYF. The CDR3 DNA reads as TGCAGTGCCCCCCCGTCTAGCGGGAGAAGGGTCGAGACCCAGTACTTC.

This clonotype was recorded a few times. At one boundary the junction diverges from the germline segment, which might be a read error. The chain has TRBV14 and TRBJ1-1; D is undetermined. Germline-derived CDR1 and CDR2 are SGHDN and FVKESK. The CDR3 consists of 14 residues. The CDR3: CANSQVSTNTEAFF. The CDR3 region has the DNA TGTGCCAACAGCCAAGTCTCCACGAACACTGAAGCTTTCTTT.

Many counts were recorded for this clonotype. This sequence joins TRBV12-3 or TRBV12-4 and TRBJ2-1, with 10 bases lining up with TRBD2. J gave up 1 base and V 2 bases, and 5 bases lay outside the gene matches. This CDR3 contains 17 residues. This chain's CDR3 is CASSLNPTSGSYNEQFF. As DNA, the CDR3 is TGTGCCAGCAGTTTAAATCCGACTAGCGGGTCCTACAATGAGCAGTTCTTC.

This clonotype turned up a few times. The chain carries TRBV20-1 and TRBJ2-4; TRBD1 or TRBD2 may be the D gene (5 bases each). The CDR3 is 13 amino acids. The V gene lost 6 bases and the J gene lost 7 bases, with 16 bases spanning the gap. CDR1 is DFQATT, CDR2 SNEGSKA, per germline (reference sequence). The CDR3 bases are TGCAGTGCCTGGGACCTCCCAGGGAACATTCAGTACTTC. Encoded protein: CSAWDLPGNIQYF.

V usage is TRBV11-1 and J usage is TRBJ2-5; 7 bases agree with TRBD2. Germline V gives CDR1 SGHAT, CDR2 FQDESV (reference sequence). The CDR3 contains 18 residues. J was trimmed by 2 bases and V by 8 bases; bases with no gene match: 20. The CDR3 DNA follows: TGTGCCAGCCATGCTTCGGCGGGAGATCGGGGAGGGCAAGAGACCCAGTACTTC. Its protein product is CASHASAGDRGGQETQYF.

This clonotype was seen a few times. This rearrangement joins TRBV12-3 or TRBV12-4 to TRBJ1-2; a weak D match, TRBD1 (5 bases). The CDR3 is 14 residues long. V was shortened by 5 bases and J by 5 bases, with 15 bases between the two germline ends. The CDR3 protein is CASSTRAGGYGYTF. The CDR3 DNA reads TGTGCCAGCAGTACCCGGGCCGGGGGGTATGGCTACACCTTC.

In its sample, this clonotype was seen a few times. This chain uses TRBV5-1 with TRBJ2-1; TRBD2 aligns across 9 bases. V lost 1 base and J lost 7; bases outside the gene matches: 9. The CDR3 runs 16 residues. The V gene's germline CDR1 is SGHRS and CDR2 YFSETQ. CDR3 DNA: TGCGCCAGCAGCTTGAATCCAGCGGGAGGTCTAAATGAGCAGTTCTTC. This gives the protein CASSLNPAGGLNEQFF.

On this clonotype: This may stem from a read error, because a much larger clone lies one nucleotide away. This rearrangement joins TRBV12-3 or TRBV12-4 to TRBJ2-7; 10 positions agree with TRBD2. The CDR3 length is 15 residues. The CDR3 bases are TGTGCCAGCAGTTCAGGACTAGCGGCATCCTACGAGCGGTACTTC. It translates to CASSSGLAASYERYF.

The CDR3 region has the DNA TGTGCCAGCAGCCGCTCTAGCGCGACCTACGAGCAGTACTTC. Encoded protein: CASSRSSATYEQYF. J is TRBJ2-7 and V is TRBV27; tentative D call: TRBD2 (6 bases). With 6 bases removed from V and 2 bases from J, the gap between germline ends came to 14 bases. The germline V gene encodes CDR1 MNHEY and CDR2 SMNVEV (reference sequence). CDR3 length: 14 residues.